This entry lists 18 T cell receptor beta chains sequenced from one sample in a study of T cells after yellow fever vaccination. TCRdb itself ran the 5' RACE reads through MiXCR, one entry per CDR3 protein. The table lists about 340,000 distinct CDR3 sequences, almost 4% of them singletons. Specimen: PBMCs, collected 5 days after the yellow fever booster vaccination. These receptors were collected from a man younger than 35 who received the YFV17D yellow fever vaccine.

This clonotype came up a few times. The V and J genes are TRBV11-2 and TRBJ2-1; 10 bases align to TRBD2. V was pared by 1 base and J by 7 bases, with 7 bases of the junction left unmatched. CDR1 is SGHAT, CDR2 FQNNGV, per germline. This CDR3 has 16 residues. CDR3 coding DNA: TGTGCCAGCAGCTTAGGAAGCGGGGGGGCCCCAAATGAGCAGTTCTTC. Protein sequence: CASSLGSGGAPNEQFF.

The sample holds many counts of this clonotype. As DNA, the CDR3 is TGTGCCAGCAGCTTTCTCGTCGGCGACACTGAAGCTTTCTTT. Translated, it gives CASSFLVGDTEAFF. The V and J genes are TRBV7-6 and TRBJ1-1; D uncertain. The CDR3 totals 14 residues. CDR1 is SGHVS, CDR2 FNYEAQ, per germline. V lost 3 bases and J 3 bases, leaving 11 bases between the germline ends.

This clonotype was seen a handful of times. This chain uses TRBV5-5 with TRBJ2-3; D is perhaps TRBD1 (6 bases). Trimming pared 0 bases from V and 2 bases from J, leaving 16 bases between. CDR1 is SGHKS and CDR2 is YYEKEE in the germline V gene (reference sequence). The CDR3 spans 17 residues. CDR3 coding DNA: TGTGCCAGCAGCTTGGCCTCAAGGGGGTCTGACACAGATACGCAGTATTTT. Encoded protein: CASSLASRGSDTDTQYF.

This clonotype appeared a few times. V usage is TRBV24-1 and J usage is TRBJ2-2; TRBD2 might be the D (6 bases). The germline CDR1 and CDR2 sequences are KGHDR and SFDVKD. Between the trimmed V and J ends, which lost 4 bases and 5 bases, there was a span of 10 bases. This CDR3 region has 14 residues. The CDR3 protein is CATSEGGGTGELFF. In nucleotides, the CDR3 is TGTGCCACCAGTGAGGGGGGAGGTACCGGGGAGCTGTTTTTT.

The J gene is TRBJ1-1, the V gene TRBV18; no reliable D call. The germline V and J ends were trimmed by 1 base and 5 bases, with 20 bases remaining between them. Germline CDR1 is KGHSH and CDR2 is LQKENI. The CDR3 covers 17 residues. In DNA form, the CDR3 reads TGTGCCAGCTCACCACGAAGTCTAGATCGGAGGGAGACTGAAGCTTTCTTT. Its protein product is CASSPRSLDRRETEAFF.

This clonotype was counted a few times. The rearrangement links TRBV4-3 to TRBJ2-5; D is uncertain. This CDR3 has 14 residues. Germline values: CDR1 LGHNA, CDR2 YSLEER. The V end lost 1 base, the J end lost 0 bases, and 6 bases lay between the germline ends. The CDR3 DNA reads TGCGCCAGCAGCCAAGTTGGCTACCAAGAGACCCAGTACTTC. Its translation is CASSQVGYQETQYF.

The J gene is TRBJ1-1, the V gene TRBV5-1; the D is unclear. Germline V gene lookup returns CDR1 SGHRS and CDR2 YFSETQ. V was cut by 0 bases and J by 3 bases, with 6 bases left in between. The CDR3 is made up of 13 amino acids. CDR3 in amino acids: CASSLDPDTEAFF. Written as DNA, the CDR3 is TGCGCCAGCAGCTTGGATCCTGACACTGAAGCTTTCTTT.

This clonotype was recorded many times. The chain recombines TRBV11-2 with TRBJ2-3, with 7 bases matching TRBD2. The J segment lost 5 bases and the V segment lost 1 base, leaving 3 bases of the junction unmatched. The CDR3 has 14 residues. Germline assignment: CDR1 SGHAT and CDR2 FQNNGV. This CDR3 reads CASSLVSGGDTQYF. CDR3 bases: TGTGCCAGCAGCTTAGTATCGGGGGGAGATACGCAGTATTTT.

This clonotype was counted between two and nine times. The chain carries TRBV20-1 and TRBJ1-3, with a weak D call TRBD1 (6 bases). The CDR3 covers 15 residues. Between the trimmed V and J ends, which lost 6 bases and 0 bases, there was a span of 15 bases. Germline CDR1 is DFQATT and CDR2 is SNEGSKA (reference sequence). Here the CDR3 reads CSAPRDTYSGNTIYF. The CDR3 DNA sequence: TGCAGTGCCCCCCGGGACACCTACTCTGGAAACACCATATATTTT.

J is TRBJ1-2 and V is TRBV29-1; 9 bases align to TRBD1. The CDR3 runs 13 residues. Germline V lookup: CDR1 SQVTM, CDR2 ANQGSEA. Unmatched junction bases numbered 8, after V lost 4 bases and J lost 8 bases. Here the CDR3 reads CSVGQGVGSGYTF. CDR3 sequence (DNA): TGCAGCGTTGGACAGGGGGTCGGGTCGGGCTACACCTTC.

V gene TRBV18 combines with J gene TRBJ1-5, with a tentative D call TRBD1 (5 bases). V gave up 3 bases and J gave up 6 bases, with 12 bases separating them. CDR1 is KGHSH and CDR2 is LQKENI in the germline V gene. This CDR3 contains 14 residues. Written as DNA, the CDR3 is TGTGCCAGCTCACCGGACATCACCACTCAGCCCCAGCATTTT. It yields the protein CASSPDITTQPQHF.

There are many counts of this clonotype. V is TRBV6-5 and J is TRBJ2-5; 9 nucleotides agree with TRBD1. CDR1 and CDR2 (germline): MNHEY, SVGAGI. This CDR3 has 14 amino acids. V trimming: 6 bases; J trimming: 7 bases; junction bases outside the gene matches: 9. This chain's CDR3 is CASRPTGGGGTQYF. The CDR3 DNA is TGTGCCAGCAGACCCACAGGGGGCGGTGGGACCCAGTACTTC.

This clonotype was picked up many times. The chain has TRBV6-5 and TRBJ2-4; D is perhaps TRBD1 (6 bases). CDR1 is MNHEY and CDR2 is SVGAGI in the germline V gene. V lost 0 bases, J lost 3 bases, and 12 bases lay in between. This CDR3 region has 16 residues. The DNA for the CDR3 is TGTGCCAGCAGTTACTCCTCCGGGACAAGCAAAAACATTCAGTACTTC. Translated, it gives CASSYSSGTSKNIQYF.

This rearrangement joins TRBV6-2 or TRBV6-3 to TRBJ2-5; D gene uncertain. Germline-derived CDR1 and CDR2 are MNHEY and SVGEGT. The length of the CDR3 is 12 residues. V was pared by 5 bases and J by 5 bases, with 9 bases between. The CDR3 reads CASSRRTETQYF. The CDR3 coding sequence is TGTGCCAGCAGTAGAAGAACGGAGACCCAGTACTTC.

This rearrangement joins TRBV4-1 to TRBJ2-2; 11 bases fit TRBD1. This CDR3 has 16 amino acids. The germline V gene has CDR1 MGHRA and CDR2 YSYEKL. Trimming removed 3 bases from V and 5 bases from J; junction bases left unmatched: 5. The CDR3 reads CASSQLGQGVTGELFF. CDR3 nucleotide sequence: TGCGCCAGCAGCCAGCTGGGACAGGGGGTAACCGGGGAGCTGTTTTTT.

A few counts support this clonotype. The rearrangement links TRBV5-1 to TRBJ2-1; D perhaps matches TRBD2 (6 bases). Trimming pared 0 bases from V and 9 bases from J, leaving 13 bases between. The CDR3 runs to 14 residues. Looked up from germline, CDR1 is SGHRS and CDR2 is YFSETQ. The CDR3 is CASSLGGGAPEQFF. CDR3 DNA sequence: TGCGCCAGCAGCTTGGGGGGAGGCGCCCCTGAGCAGTTCTTC.

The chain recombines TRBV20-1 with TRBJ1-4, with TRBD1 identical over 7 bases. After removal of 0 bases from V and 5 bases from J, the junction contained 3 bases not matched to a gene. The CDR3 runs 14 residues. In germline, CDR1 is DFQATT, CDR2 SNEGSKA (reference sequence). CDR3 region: CSAREIQGNEKLFF. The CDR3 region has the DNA TGCAGTGCTAGAGAGATACAGGGGAATGAAAAACTGTTTTTT.

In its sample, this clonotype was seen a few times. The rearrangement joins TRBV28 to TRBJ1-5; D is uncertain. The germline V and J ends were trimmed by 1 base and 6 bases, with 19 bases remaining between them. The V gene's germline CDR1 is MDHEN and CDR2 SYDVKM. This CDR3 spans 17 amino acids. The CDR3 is CASSLYQVWQVFQPQHF. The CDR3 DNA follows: TGTGCCAGCAGTTTATACCAGGTGTGGCAGGTCTTTCAGCCCCAGCATTTT.